This TCR beta chain was found in a study of HIV-infected children after antiretroviral therapy interruption. Noted treatment: PENTA 11 planned treatment interruption arm or continuous ART arm. V was clipped by 4 bases and J by 3 bases; unmatched bases: 6. This CDR3 is built from 15 residues. CDR1 is MGHDK, CDR2 SYGVNS, per germline. This clonotype has just a few counts. Unique molecular identifiers were included in an RNA-based 3' RACE TCR library. One entry per CDR3 protein results from TCRdb running MiXCR on the 3' RACE reads. Here the sample spans around 41,000 distinct CDR3 sequences, over 6% being singletons.

The starting material was CD45RA+ CD4+ T cells from PBMCs, pooled from several time points, obtained from a donor given antiretroviral therapy, either interrupted or continuous. Subset given: naive CD4+ CD45RA+ CD45RO- T cells. The receptor comes from a pool of human donors with HIV. V is TRBV25-1 and J is TRBJ2-7; 10 positions agree with TRBD1. CDR3 DNA: TGTGCCAGCAGTGGGGCCGGGACAGGGGACTACGAGCAGTACTTC. This gives the protein CASSGAGTGDYEQYF.